The text below deals with one T cell receptor beta chain. The protocol was immunoSEQ multiplex PCR, while the TCRdb copy is restricted to in-frame clones and leaves out a portion. The sample holds thousands of clones; about 80% are singletons and the top ten take under 3.5%. This entry is derived from a study of immune evolution from preneoplasia to lung adenocarcinoma. The sample comprised FFPE minimally invasive lung adenocarcinoma tissue. This TCR was recovered from a person between 65 and 80 years old with lung adenocarcinoma.

CDR3 protein: CASSSGGRTEAFF. In DNA, the CDR3 is TGTGCCAGCAGCTCAGGGGGCCGGACTGAAGCTTTCTTT. The rearrangement uses TRBV6-5 and TRBJ1-1, with TRBD1 identical over 8 bases. Germline CDR1 is MNHEY and CDR2 is SVGAGI. V lost 6 bases and J lost 5; bases outside the gene matches: 5. The CDR3 sequence is 13 residues long.